The next 25 T cell receptor beta chains were all read from a single sample in a study of cytomegalovirus exposure and HLA in healthy donors. The PCR ran on 60 Vbeta and 13 Jbeta primers. Measured with immunoSEQ multiplex PCR; TCRdb has only the in-frame clones, and not every one. The repertoire has 200,000 to 250,000 clones, about 80% of them found once; the top ten carry 0.58%. Sequences were obtained from PBMCs. The source is a woman between 40 and 55 years old in good health and CMV-seronegative.

The V and J genes are TRBV15 and TRBJ2-1, with 7 bases matching TRBD2. The CDR3 extends over 16 amino acids. V dropped 0 bases and J dropped 0; count of bases not matched to a gene: 2. Per germline, CDR1 LNHNV and CDR2 YYDKDF (reference sequence). CDR3 DNA: TGTGCCACCAGCAGAGAGCGGGGGAGCTCCTACAATGAGCAGTTCTTC. This encodes CATSRERGSSYNEQFF.

V gene TRBV30 combines with J gene TRBJ2-5; D is possibly TRBD2 (7 bases). The CDR3 runs to 15 residues. CDR1 is GTSNPN, CDR2 SVGIG, per germline (reference sequence). Trimming left V 5 bases short and J 5 bases short, with 21 bases between. The CDR3 here is CAWGEGTGARETQYF. In DNA form, the CDR3 reads TGTGCCTGGGGGGAGGGGACGGGGGCTAGGGAGACCCAGTACTTC.

The chain combines TRBV14 with TRBJ1-1; maybe TRBD1 (6 bases). The CDR3 sequence is 15 residues long. Germline CDR1 is SGHDN and CDR2 is FVKESK. V lost 4 bases and J 1 base, leaving 13 bases between the germline ends. The CDR3 region is CASSPTTGSNTEAFF. As DNA, the CDR3 is TGTGCCAGCAGCCCGACGACAGGTTCGAACACTGAAGCTTTCTTT.

This clone was counted between two and nine times. The V and J genes are TRBV19 and TRBJ1-2; D perhaps matches TRBD1 (5 bases). The germline CDR1 and CDR2 sequences are LNHDA and SQIVND (reference sequence). CDR3 length: 15 amino acids. V lost 8 bases and J lost 3, with 19 bases in between. CDR3 loop: CASSSYRTGDYGYTF. The CDR3 DNA reads as TGTGCCAGTTCATCGTACAGGACGGGGGACTATGGCTACACCTTC.

The V and J genes are TRBV4-3 and TRBJ1-4; TRBD1 matches 8 bases. Trimming at V came to 5 bases and at J to 4 bases, leaving 3 bases not matched to a gene. Germline V gene lookup returns CDR1 LGHNA and CDR2 YSLEER. The CDR3 sequence is 14 residues long. CDR3 nucleotides: TGCGCCAGCAGCAGGGGACAGGTTAATGAAAAACTGTTTTTT. Its protein product is CASSRGQVNEKLFF.

This chain links TRBV6-5 with TRBJ2-2, with D possibly TRBD2 on 6 matching bases. Trimming took off 6 bases at V and 4 bases at J, with 15 bases between the two ends. This CDR3 has 15 amino acids. The germline CDR1 and CDR2 sequences are MNHEY and SVGAGI. The CDR3 region is CASSPGTSPTGELFF. CDR3 nucleotide sequence: TGTGCCAGCAGCCCTGGAACTAGCCCCACCGGGGAGCTGTTTTTT.

The chain's CDR3 is CAGGPGIDSPLHF. The CDR3 coding sequence is TGTGCCGGAGGGCCTGGGATTGATTCACCCCTCCACTTT. The rearrangement links TRBV6-5 to TRBJ1-6; the D is unclear. V lost 11 bases, J lost 8 bases, and 16 bases lay in between. Germline V gene lookup returns CDR1 MNHEY and CDR2 SVGAGI. This CDR3 comprises 13 residues.

This chain joins TRBV6-6 and TRBJ2-1, with TRBD1 matching over 8 bases. The germline gives CDR1 MNHNY, CDR2 SVGAGI (reference sequence). With V trimmed by 8 bases and J by 8 bases, 8 bases remained unmatched. This CDR3 has 13 amino acids. The DNA for the CDR3 is TGTGCCAGCCATACCCCAGGGGGCTATGAGCAGTTCTTC. This gives the protein CASHTPGGYEQFF.

The chain recombines TRBV7-9 with TRBJ1-1; 7 bases fit TRBD1. J lost 0 bases, V lost 5 bases, and 3 bases had no gene match. This CDR3 has 14 residues. Germline V gene lookup returns CDR1 SEHNR and CDR2 FQNEAQ (reference sequence). The CDR3: CASSQGQMNTEAFF. The CDR3 nucleotides read TGTGCCAGCAGCCAGGGACAGATGAACACTGAAGCTTTCTTT.

The V and J genes are TRBV5-1 and TRBJ2-4; TRBD2 aligns across 7 bases. V shed 0 bases and J 6 bases; nucleotides not matched to a gene: 3. This CDR3 has 14 residues. Germline CDR1 reads SGHRS; CDR2 reads YFSETQ. The CDR3 here is CASSLDPSGNIQYF. Written as DNA, the CDR3 is TGCGCCAGCAGCTTGGATCCTAGCGGAAACATTCAGTACTTC.

This clone was detected a few times. The chain joins TRBV7-3 to TRBJ1-1, with unresolved D. The CDR3 sequence is 13 residues long. V was pared by 4 bases and J by 0 bases, with 6 bases between. Germline V gives CDR1 SGHTA, CDR2 FQGTGA. The CDR3 protein is CASSSSVNTEAFF. The CDR3 nucleotides read TGTGCCAGCAGCTCCAGCGTGAACACTGAAGCTTTCTTT.

The genes are TRBV10-2 and TRBJ1-1; 10 bases align to TRBD1. This CDR3 has 13 amino acids. With V trimmed by 9 bases and J by 8 bases, 9 bases remained unmatched. Looked up from germline, CDR1 is WSHSY and CDR2 is SAAADI. CDR3 nucleotide sequence: TGCGCCAGTGGGACAGGGGCTTTCCTCGAAGCTTTCTTT. Protein sequence: CASGTGAFLEAFF.

The chain carries TRBV7-9 and TRBJ2-3; 11 bases agree with TRBD2. Germline CDR1 reads SEHNR; CDR2 reads FQNEAQ (reference sequence). CDR3 length: 19 amino acids. J gave up 2 bases and V 5 bases, and 15 bases lay outside the gene matches. CDR3: CASSPHRRLAGGSTDTQYF. CDR3 in DNA: TGTGCCAGCAGCCCTCACCGAAGGCTAGCGGGGGGCTCCACAGATACGCAGTATTTT.

The chain recombines TRBV4-1 with TRBJ2-7; D perhaps matches TRBD1 (6 bases). This CDR3 has 15 amino acids. The V end was cut by 1 base, the J end by 1 base, with 11 bases between. The germline CDR1 and CDR2 sequences are MGHRA and YSYEKL. The CDR3 is CASSQGRGPSYEQYF. CDR3 nucleotides: TGCGCCAGCAGCCAAGGCAGGGGACCATCCTACGAGCAGTACTTC.

The J gene is TRBJ2-1, the V gene TRBV2; 9 bases agree with TRBD2. Germline trimming cut 3 bases from V and 7 bases from J; bases unmatched to any gene: 4. This CDR3 comprises 14 residues. Germline assignment: CDR1 SNHLY and CDR2 FYNNEI. The CDR3 sequence: CASSDSSGANEQFF. The CDR3 bases are TGTGCCAGCAGTGACTCTAGCGGGGCTAATGAGCAGTTCTTC.

This chain uses TRBV28 with TRBJ2-6; tentatively, D is TRBD1 (5 bases). Trimming pared 4 bases from V and 0 bases from J, leaving 16 bases between. The length of the CDR3 is 18 residues. Germline values: CDR1 MDHEN, CDR2 SYDVKM. CDR3 region: CASSSGPFGASGANVLTF. DNA of the CDR3: TGTGCCAGCAGTTCAGGGCCCTTTGGGGCCTCTGGGGCCAACGTCCTGACTTTC.

This clone was detected once. J is TRBJ1-1 and V is TRBV25-1; the D gene is possibly TRBD1 (6 bases). CDR3 length equals 15 residues. Per the germline V gene, CDR1 is MGHDK and CDR2 is SYGVNS. Trimming removed 2 bases at V and 1 base at J, with 11 bases between. In DNA, the CDR3 is TGTGCCAGCAGTGAACCGGGCAGGGGGAACACTGAAGCTTTCTTT. Encoded protein: CASSEPGRGNTEAFF. The complete variable domain, with remaining parts taken from reference TRBV25-1 and TRBJ1-1, reads EADIYQTPRYLVIGTGKKITLECSQTMGHDKMYWYQQDPGMELHLIHYSYGVNSTEKGDLSSESTVSRIRTEHFPLTLESARPSHTSQYLCASSEPGRGNTEAFFGQGTRLTVV.

The chain has TRBV5-4 and TRBJ2-3; TRBD2 agrees at 11 bases. J gave up 2 bases and V 4 bases, and 6 bases lay outside the gene matches. CDR3 length: 16 amino acids. Germline CDR1 and CDR2: SGHNT and YYREEE (reference sequence). The CDR3, as DNA: TGTGCCAGCAGCCTGACTAGCGGGGCTAACACAGATACGCAGTATTTT. Translating it yields CASSLTSGANTDTQYF.

A remark on this clone: The junction shows a germline mismatch at one end, possibly a read error. Other DNA sequences in the sample encode the same CDR3. The gene calls are TRBV5-1 and TRBJ1-1; TRBD1 is a possible D gene (5 bases). This CDR3 contains 13 residues. Germline CDR1 reads SGHRS; CDR2 reads YFSETQ. The CDR3 loop reads CASSLEGLTEAFF. CDR3 coding DNA: TGCGCCAGCAGTTTGGAGGGGTTAACTGAAGCTTTCTTT.

V is TRBV9 and J is TRBJ1-5; TRBD1 is a possible D gene (5 bases). The CDR3 sequence is 14 residues long. Trimming removed 3 bases at V and 9 bases at J, with 16 bases between. CDR1 and CDR2 (germline): SGDLS, YYNGEE. The CDR3 loop reads CASSASPGLAPQHF. CDR3 nucleotides: TGTGCCAGCAGCGCCAGTCCAGGGTTGGCGCCCCAGCATTTT.

Written as DNA, the CDR3 is TGTGCCAGCAGCGTAGACACTGGGACAGGGCGCAACGAGCAGTACTTC. Its translation: CASSVDTGTGRNEQYF. This chain uses TRBV9 with TRBJ2-7; 9 nucleotides agree with TRBD1. Germline values: CDR1 SGDLS, CDR2 YYNGEE. The CDR3 spans 16 residues. The J segment lost 5 bases and the V segment lost 0 bases, leaving 9 bases of the junction unmatched.

The CDR3 region is CASSIPDSGGYTF. Written as DNA, the CDR3 is TGTGCCAGTAGTATCCCCGACTCCGGTGGCTACACCTTC. J is TRBJ1-2 and V is TRBV19; D gene uncertain. The V end was cut by 3 bases, the J end by 7 bases, with 12 bases between. CDR1 and CDR2 from the germline V gene are LNHDA and SQIVND (reference sequence). CDR3 size: 13 residues.

The chain has TRBV5-4 and TRBJ2-3, with TRBD2 matching 14 bases. In germline, CDR1 is SGHNT, CDR2 YYREEE (reference sequence). V shed 4 bases and J 5 bases; nucleotides not matched to a gene: 6. The CDR3 length is 16 residues. CDR3 sequence reads: CASSRRTSGGIDTQYF. In DNA form, the CDR3 reads TGTGCCAGCAGCCGCCGGACTAGCGGGGGGATAGATACGCAGTATTTT.

The chain combines TRBV7-9 with TRBJ1-4, with 7 bases matching TRBD1. Germline V CDR1 and CDR2: SEHNR, FQNEAQ (reference sequence). The CDR3 loop spans 15 amino acids. Trimming at V came to 5 bases and at J to 8 bases, leaving 11 bases not matched to a gene. The CDR3, as DNA: TGTGCCAGCAGCGACCGGACAGGAGCAGGAGAAAAACTGTTTTTT. Encoded protein: CASSDRTGAGEKLFF. Complete variable domain (other parts from reference TRBV7-9 and TRBJ1-4): DTGVSQNPRHKITKRGQNVTFRCDPISEHNRLYWYRQTLGQGPEFLTYFQNEAQLEKSRLLSDRFSAERPKGSFSTLEIQRTEQGDSAMYLCASSDRTGAGEKLFFGSGTQLSVL.

This clone was seen only a few times. The chain employs TRBV7-2 and TRBJ1-5; D remains ambiguous. Looked up from germline, CDR1 is SGHTA and CDR2 is FQGNSA. Trimming took off 6 bases at V and 0 bases at J, with 6 bases between the two ends. The CDR3 extends over 13 amino acids. CDR3 in DNA: TGTGCCAGCAGTCAGTATAGCAATCAGCCCCAGCATTTT. It codes for CASSQYSNQPQHF.